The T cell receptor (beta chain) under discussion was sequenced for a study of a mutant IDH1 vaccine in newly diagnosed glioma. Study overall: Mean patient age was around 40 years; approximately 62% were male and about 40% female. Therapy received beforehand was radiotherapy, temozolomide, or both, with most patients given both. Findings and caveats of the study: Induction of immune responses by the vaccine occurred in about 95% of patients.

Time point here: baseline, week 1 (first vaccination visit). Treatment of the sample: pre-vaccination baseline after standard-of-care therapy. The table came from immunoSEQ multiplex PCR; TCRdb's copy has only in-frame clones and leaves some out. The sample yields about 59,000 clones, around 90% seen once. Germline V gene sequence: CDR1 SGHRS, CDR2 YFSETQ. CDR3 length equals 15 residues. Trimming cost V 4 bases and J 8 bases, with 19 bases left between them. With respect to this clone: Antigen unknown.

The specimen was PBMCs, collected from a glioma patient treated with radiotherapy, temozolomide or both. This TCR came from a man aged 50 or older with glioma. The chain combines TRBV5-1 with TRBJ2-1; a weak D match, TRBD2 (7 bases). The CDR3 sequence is CASSGGAGEYDEQFF. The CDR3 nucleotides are TGCGCCAGCAGCGGGGGGGCAGGGGAGTACGATGAGCAGTTCTTC. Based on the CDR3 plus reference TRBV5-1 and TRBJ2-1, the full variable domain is KAGVTQTPRYLIKTRGQQVTLSCSPISGHRSVSWYQQTPGQGLQFLFEYFSETQRNKGNFPGRFSGRQFSNSRSEMNVSTLELGDSALYLCASSGGAGEYDEQFFGPGTRLTVL.